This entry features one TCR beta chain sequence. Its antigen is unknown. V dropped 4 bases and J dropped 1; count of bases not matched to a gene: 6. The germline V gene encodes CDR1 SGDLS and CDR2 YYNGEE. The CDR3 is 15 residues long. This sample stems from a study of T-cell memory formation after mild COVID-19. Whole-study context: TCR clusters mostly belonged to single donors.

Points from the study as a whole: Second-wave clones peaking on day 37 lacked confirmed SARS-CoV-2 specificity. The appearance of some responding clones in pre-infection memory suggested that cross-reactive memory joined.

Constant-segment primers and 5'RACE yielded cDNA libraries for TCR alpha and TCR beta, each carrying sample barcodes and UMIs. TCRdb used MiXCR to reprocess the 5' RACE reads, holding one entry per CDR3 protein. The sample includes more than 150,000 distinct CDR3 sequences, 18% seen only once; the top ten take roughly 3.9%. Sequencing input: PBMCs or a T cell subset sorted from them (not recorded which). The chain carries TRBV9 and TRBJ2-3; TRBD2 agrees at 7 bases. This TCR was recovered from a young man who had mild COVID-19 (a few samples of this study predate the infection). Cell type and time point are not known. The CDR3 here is CASSRGDVGTDTQYF. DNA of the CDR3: TGTGCCAGCAGCCGGGGGGATGTCGGCACAGATACGCAGTATTTT.